This T cell receptor (beta chain) derives from a study of chemoradiotherapy in HPV16-positive cancers. Study results and limitations: In HPV16-positive patients, HPV-responsive T-cell expansion tracked better recurrence-free survival. Functional assays defining HPV-specific T cells used only a couple of HPV16-positive patients.

Trimming at V came to 3 bases and at J to 10 bases, leaving 8 bases not matched to a gene. Per germline, CDR1 LNHDA and CDR2 SQIVND (reference sequence). The CDR3 runs 15 residues. Assay used: immunoSEQ multiplex PCR; TCRdb lists only in-frame clones, some missing. Of roughly 20,000 clones listed, around four fifths are singletons. About this clone: Its antigen is unidentified.

Repertoires were sampled repeatedly during chemoradiotherapy. The TCR was taken from a human donor with HPV-associated anogenital cancer. The sample was blood, taken from a patient who underwent chemoradiotherapy. The chain links TRBV19 to TRBJ1-6; 8 bases are shared with TRBD1. The CDR3 bases are TGTGCCAGTAGTATTCAATCAGGGGGCCGATCACCCCTCCACTTT. It specifies CASSIQSGGRSPLHF.